Listed below are T cell receptor beta chains from one sample, sequenced in a study of cytomegalovirus exposure and HLA in healthy donors. Clones were read by immunoSEQ multiplex PCR, and TCRdb kept only the in-frame ones, dropping some. The data hold 200,000 to 250,000 clones, with roughly three quarters observed a single time. The sample consisted of PBMCs. All receptors come from a man aged 45-60 years in good health and CMV-seronegative. The CDR3 runs from the conserved cysteine through the conserved F or W. Each record gives: D gene, V gene, CDR3 protein. The D gene is left open where the match is weak.

TRBD2	TRBV27	CASSSATSGLFSYNEQFF
TRBD1	TRBV2	CASRDLGQGKQETQYF
-	TRBV9	CASSSGQSPGNTIYF
TRBD2	TRBV19	CASTSPGLAGAIGELFF
-	TRBV6-4	CARRTGTYEQYF
-	TRBV2	CASSEGQIAKNIQYF
TRBD1	TRBV27	CASSFGQGGYEQYF
TRBD1	TRBV5-1	CASSFTGAGELFF
TRBD1	TRBV6-1	CASSGRDRLQETQYF
TRBD2	TRBV10-3	CATRTSGRAGYGGELFF
TRBD2	TRBV11-2	CASSLVTSGRFKTQYF
-	TRBV6-5	CASSREGNSPLHF
-	TRBV4-1	CASSPNGGGGTNEKLFF
TRBD1	TRBV12-5	CASGLEGASNQPQHF
TRBD2	TRBV7-6	CASSPLAGETYEQYF
-	TRBV6-1	CASSWGGLNTEAFF
TRBD1	TRBV19	CASSRTGDQPQHF
-	TRBV7-2	CASSPGGFSNQPQHF
TRBD1	TRBV6-6	CASSYGGQGKEKLFF
TRBD1	TRBV18	CASSPKDREETQYF
TRBD1	TRBV9	CASSALDRALTGELFF
-	TRBV2	CASSPGGSQPQHF
TRBD2	TRBV5-1	CASSVTSGAYNEQFF
-	TRBV5-1	CASSFLTGTYNEQFF
TRBD2	TRBV19	CASSLGGRAAYNEQFF
TRBD2	TRBV5-1	CASSAGLNTGELFF
-	TRBV5-1	CASSLVGGNTEAFF